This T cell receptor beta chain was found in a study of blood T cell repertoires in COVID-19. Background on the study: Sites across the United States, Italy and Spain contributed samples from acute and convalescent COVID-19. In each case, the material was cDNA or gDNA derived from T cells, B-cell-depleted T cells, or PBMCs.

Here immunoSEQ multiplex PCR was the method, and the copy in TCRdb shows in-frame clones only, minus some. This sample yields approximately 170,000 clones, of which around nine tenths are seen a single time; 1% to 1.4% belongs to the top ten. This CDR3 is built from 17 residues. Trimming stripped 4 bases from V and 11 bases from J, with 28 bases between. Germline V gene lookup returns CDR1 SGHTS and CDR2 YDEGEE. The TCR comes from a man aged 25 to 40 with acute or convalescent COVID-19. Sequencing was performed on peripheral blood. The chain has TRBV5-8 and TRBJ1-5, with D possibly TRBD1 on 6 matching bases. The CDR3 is CASSPGRLAGAWISQHF. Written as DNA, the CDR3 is TGTGCCAGCAGCCCCGGACGATTGGCGGGGGCCTGGATTTCCCAGCATTTT.